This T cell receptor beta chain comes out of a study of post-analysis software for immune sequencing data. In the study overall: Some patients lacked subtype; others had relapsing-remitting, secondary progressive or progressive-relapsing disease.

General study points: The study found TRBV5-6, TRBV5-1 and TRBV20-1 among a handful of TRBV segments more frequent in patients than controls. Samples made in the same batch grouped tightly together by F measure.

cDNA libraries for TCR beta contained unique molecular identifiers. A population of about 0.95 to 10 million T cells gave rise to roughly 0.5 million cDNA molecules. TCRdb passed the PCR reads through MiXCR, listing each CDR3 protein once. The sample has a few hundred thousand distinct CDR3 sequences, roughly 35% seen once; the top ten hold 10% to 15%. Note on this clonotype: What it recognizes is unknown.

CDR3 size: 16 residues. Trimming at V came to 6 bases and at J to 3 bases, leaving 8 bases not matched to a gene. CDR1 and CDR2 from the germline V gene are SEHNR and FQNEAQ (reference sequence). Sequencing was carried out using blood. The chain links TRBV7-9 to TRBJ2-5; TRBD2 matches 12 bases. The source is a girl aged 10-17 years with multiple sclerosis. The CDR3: CASSLGLAGLKETQYF. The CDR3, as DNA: TGTGCCAGCAGTCTAGGACTAGCGGGGTTAAAAGAGACCCAGTACTTC.